Presented here are 32 T cell receptor beta chains from one specimen sequenced in a study of T cell repertoires in cytomegalovirus infection (dated by TCRdb to about 2019). The listed sequencing device is Illumina HiSeq 1500. TCRdb reworked the public reads: Q25 trimming with fastp, MiXCR clone assembly, productive beta chains retained. Each CDR3 protein appears once, grouped with its most common genes and DNA. This sample gives hundreds of thousands of distinct CDR3 sequences in total; roughly 35% of them show up just once. The leading ten clones occupy 2.8% of the sample. The material sequenced was PBMCs. These receptors were collected from a human donor in good health (CMV status not recorded). Some clones in this sample may be carry-over from other donors' samples.

Points on this clonotype: Possible read error: a much larger clone is one base away. The V call is TRBV7-2, the J call TRBJ2-5; D possibly corresponds to TRBD1 (5 bases). The CDR3 extends over 16 amino acids. The V gene's germline CDR1 is SGHTA and CDR2 FQGNSA. V was trimmed by 6 bases and J by 4 bases, leaving 21 bases between them. The CDR3 reads CASRNMGQWVTETQYF. CDR3 sequence (DNA): TGTGCCAGCAGAAACATGGGGCAGTGGGTTACAGAGACCCAGTACTTC.

This clonotype was observed many times. The chain uses TRBV19 and TRBJ1-5, with a possible D match to TRBD1 (5 bases). V lost 10 bases, J lost 4 bases, and 14 bases lay in between. Germline V CDR1 and CDR2: LNHDA, SQIVND (reference sequence). The CDR3 is made up of 13 amino acids. CDR3 amino acids: CATAGTGNQPQHF. The CDR3 DNA follows: TGTGCCACCGCCGGGACGGGGAATCAGCCCCAGCATTTT.

J is TRBJ2-3 and V is TRBV5-1, with D possibly being TRBD2 (7 bases). V was pared by 0 bases and J by 5 bases, with 13 bases between. The CDR3 is 15 amino acids. The germline V gene encodes CDR1 SGHRS and CDR2 YFSETQ. CDR3 coding DNA: TGCGCCAGCAGCTTGGGGGGGGGCCGAGGAGATACGCAGTATTTT. Its translation: CASSLGGGRGDTQYF.

The gene calls are TRBV7-2 and TRBJ2-2; 8 bases match TRBD2. The CDR3 consists of 18 residues. With V trimmed by 5 bases and J by 1 base, 12 bases remained unmatched. The germline V gene has CDR1 SGHTA and CDR2 FQGNSA. This CDR3 is CASSPRGSGKVNTGELFF. For the CDR3, the DNA is TGTGCCAGCAGCCCACGTGGTAGCGGGAAAGTGAACACCGGGGAGCTGTTTTTT.

This clonotype was seen a handful of times. The chain has TRBV11-2 and TRBJ2-1; no clear D. The germline CDR1 and CDR2 sequences are SGHAT and FQNNGV. Deletions cut 1 base from V and 0 bases from J, with 10 bases between. This CDR3 spans 16 amino acids. CDR3 bases: TGTGCCAGCAGCTTAGGCGTGGTTAGCTCCTACAATGAGCAGTTCTTC. Residues: CASSLGVVSSYNEQFF.

The chain couples TRBV2 to TRBJ2-1, with D possibly matching TRBD2 (6 bases). The CDR3 runs to 12 residues. Germline values: CDR1 SNHLY, CDR2 FYNNEI. Trimming shortened V by 2 bases and J by 10 bases, and 9 bases separated the two germline ends. In DNA, the CDR3 is TGTGCCAGCAGTGAAACTAGCAAAGAGCAGTTCTTC. Amino acids: CASSETSKEQFF.

Ten or more counts support this clonotype. V is TRBV28 and J is TRBJ1-2; D call uncertain. The CDR3 runs 13 residues. Germline CDR1 MDHEN, CDR2 SYDVKM. Trimming cost V 6 bases and J 8 bases, with 16 bases left between them. DNA for the CDR3: TGTGCCAGCAGGGGGTTCCCCGCCTCGGGCTACACCTTC. Protein: CASRGFPASGYTF.

This clonotype was found a few times. This rearrangement joins TRBV5-1 to TRBJ2-5; D call uncertain. Per germline, CDR1 SGHRS and CDR2 YFSETQ. This CDR3 contains 14 residues. The V gene lost 0 bases and the J gene lost 0 bases, with 6 bases spanning the gap. For the CDR3, the DNA is TGCGCCAGCAGCTTGGTCTCGGACCAAGAGACCCAGTACTTC. The encoded protein is CASSLVSDQETQYF.

The genes are TRBV28 and TRBJ2-5, with TRBD2 matching over 9 bases. Unmatched junction bases numbered 3, after V lost 11 bases and J lost 5 bases. CDR1 and CDR2 from the germline V gene are MDHEN and SYDVKM. This CDR3 is 11 amino acids long. This chain's CDR3 is CAAGGVETQYF. CDR3 coding DNA: TGTGCCGCGGGGGGGGTGGAGACCCAGTACTTC.

The V and J genes are TRBV7-2 and TRBJ1-3; a possible D gene is TRBD1 (5 bases). Per the germline V gene, CDR1 is SGHTA and CDR2 is FQGNSA. CDR3 length equals 17 residues. V was clipped by 0 bases and J by 2 bases, with 14 bases between them. CDR3 sequence: CASSLALLAGPGNTIYF. CDR3 sequence (DNA): TGTGCCAGCAGCTTAGCCCTTTTGGCAGGGCCTGGAAACACCATATATTTT.

Comment on this clonotype: The junction departs from germline at one end; a sequencing error may be responsible. V and J are TRBV27 and TRBJ1-5; 7 positions match TRBD1. Germline V gene lookup returns CDR1 MNHEY and CDR2 SMNVEV (reference sequence). The CDR3 is 14 residues long. CDR3 DNA sequence: TGTGCCAGCAGTTCGGACAGGTGGCGTCAGCCCCGGCATTTT. It encodes CASSSDRWRQPRHF.

V and J are TRBV18 and TRBJ2-7, with TRBD2 identical over 7 bases. The V gene end was trimmed by 2 bases and the J gene end by 2 bases; junction bases not matched to a gene: 6. Germline CDR1 reads KGHSH; CDR2 reads LQKENI. The CDR3 length is 15 residues. The CDR3 nucleotides are TGTGCCAGCTCACCAGGGCTAGCGGAAACCTACGAGCAGTACTTC. It translates to CASSPGLAETYEQYF.

Regarding this clonotype: Being one base from a much bigger clone, this may be a read error. In nucleotides, the CDR3 is TGTGCCAGCAGCAGGGAGATGGAGCAGTTCTTC. Protein sequence: CASSREMEQFF. The chain combines TRBV7-2 with TRBJ2-1; D perhaps matches TRBD2 (5 bases). This CDR3 has 11 residues. Trimming removed 5 bases from V and 10 bases from J, with 9 bases in between. Germline V lookup: CDR1 SGHTA, CDR2 FQGNSA.

The rearrangement links TRBV6-5 to TRBJ1-1, with D possibly TRBD1 on 5 matching bases. This CDR3 comprises 16 residues. Trimming shortened V by 0 bases and J by 0 bases, and 11 bases separated the two germline ends. CDR1 is MNHEY, CDR2 SVGAGI, per germline. CDR3 nucleotide sequence: TGTGCCAGCAGTTACTCAGACACAGGAGTGAACACTGAAGCTTTCTTT. Its protein is CASSYSDTGVNTEAFF.

V gene TRBV7-2 combines with J gene TRBJ1-4, with D tentatively TRBD1 (6 bases). Trimming shortened V by 8 bases and J by 7 bases, and 20 bases separated the two germline ends. This CDR3 contains 15 residues. CDR1 and CDR2 (germline): SGHTA, FQGNSA. In DNA, the CDR3 is TGTGCCAGCGGGGATAATCAGGGGCTCGGTGAAAAACTGTTTTTT. Encoded protein: CASGDNQGLGEKLFF.

This clonotype was seen a few times. This chain connects TRBV11-2 to TRBJ2-7; D gene unclear. The V gene's germline CDR1 is SGHAT and CDR2 FQNNGV. There are 15 residues in the CDR3. Trimming left V 2 bases short and J 4 bases short, with 15 bases between. In DNA form, the CDR3 reads TGTGCCAGCAGCTTACTTACCGACAAGACGTACGAGCAGTACTTC. It is translated as CASSLLTDKTYEQYF.

V and J are TRBV5-1 and TRBJ2-2; D not resolved. This CDR3 region has 17 residues. Germline V CDR1 and CDR2: SGHRS, YFSETQ. With 0 bases removed from V and 0 bases from J, the gap between germline ends came to 12 bases. CDR3 in DNA: TGCGCCAGCAGCTTGGCCTTGCGTCGACCGAACACCGGGGAGCTGTTTTTT. As protein: CASSLALRRPNTGELFF.

V gene TRBV4-2 combines with J gene TRBJ1-5; a weak D match, TRBD1 (6 bases). CDR1 is LGHNA, CDR2 YNFKEQ, per germline. Trimming took 0 bases from V and 7 from J, leaving 10 bases between them. The CDR3 contains 14 residues. This CDR3 reads CASSQDTGRQPQHF. CDR3 nucleotide sequence: TGTGCCAGCAGCCAAGATACAGGGCGGCAGCCCCAGCATTTT.

This clonotype was picked up many times. The chain has TRBV7-2 and TRBJ2-3; the match to TRBD2 covers 8 bases. The V and J ends lost 3 bases and 3 bases, in that order; junction bases with no gene match: 5. The CDR3 length is 15 residues. Germline V gene data show CDR1 as SGHTA and CDR2 as FQGNSA. The CDR3 loop is CASSFRGGGTDTQYF. The DNA for the CDR3 is TGTGCCAGCAGCTTTCGGGGGGGCGGGACAGATACGCAGTATTTT.

This clonotype came up many times. This rearrangement joins TRBV7-2 to TRBJ2-5; D remains ambiguous. This CDR3 is built from 16 residues. V lost 1 base and J lost 5, with 17 bases in between. Germline CDR1 is SGHTA and CDR2 is FQGNSA. This chain's CDR3 is CASSLDESAPRETQYF. CDR3 coding DNA: TGTGCCAGCAGCTTAGATGAATCGGCCCCTAGGGAGACCCAGTACTTC. The entire variable domain, with the rest obtained from reference TRBV7-2 and TRBJ2-5, is as follows: GAGVSQSPSNKVTEKGKDVELRCDPISGHTALYWYRQSLGQGLEFLIYFQGNSAPDKSGLPSDRFSAERTGGSVSTLTIQRTQQEDSAVYLCASSLDESAPRETQYFGPGTRLLVL.

This clonotype came up a few times. The V gene is TRBV6-1, the J gene TRBJ1-1, with D possibly being TRBD1 (5 bases). Germline values: CDR1 MNHNS, CDR2 SASEGT. The CDR3 totals 13 residues. V was shortened by 6 bases and J by 8 bases, with 16 bases between the two germline ends. The CDR3 spells CASRPRVDGEAFF. The CDR3 DNA sequence: TGTGCCAGCAGGCCCAGGGTCGACGGCGAAGCTTTCTTT.

This clonotype has only a few counts. This rearrangement joins TRBV12-3 or TRBV12-4 to TRBJ1-3; no firm D call. Trimming shortened V by 8 bases and J by 2 bases, and 7 bases separated the two germline ends. CDR3 length equals 12 residues. CDR3 residues: CASEGPGNTIYF. In DNA form, the CDR3 reads TGTGCCAGCGAAGGCCCTGGAAACACCATATATTTT.

A word on this clonotype: This may be a read error: a much more frequent sequence differs by one nucleotide. J is TRBJ1-5 and V is TRBV7-2; D not resolved. In germline, CDR1 is SGHTA, CDR2 FQGNSA. This CDR3 is 13 amino acids long. For the CDR3, the DNA is TGTGCCAGCAGCTTAATCAGCAATCAGCCCCAGCAGTTT. Protein: CASSLISNQPQQF. The full variable domain, with the rest looked up from reference TRBV7-2 and TRBJ1-5, is GAGVSQSPSNKVTEKGKDVELRCDPISGHTALYWYRQSLGQGLEFLIYFQGNSAPDKSGLPSDRFSAERTGGSVSTLTIQRTQQEDSAVYLCASSLISNQPQQFGDGTRLSIL.

The V gene is TRBV2, the J gene TRBJ2-2, with a weak D call TRBD1 (5 bases). CDR1 and CDR2 (germline): SNHLY, FYNNEI. The CDR3 length is 15 residues. The germline V and J ends were trimmed by 6 bases and 6 bases, with 17 bases remaining between them. The CDR3 DNA reads as TGTGCCAGCAGAGCGCAGGGAAGTAAGGCCGGGGAGCTGTTTTTT. Protein product: CASRAQGSKAGELFF.

The genes are TRBV12-3 or TRBV12-4 and TRBJ1-5; possibly TRBD1 for D (5 bases). The CDR3 runs 14 residues. V lost 5 bases, J lost 9 bases, and 17 bases lay in between. CDR3: CASSNGGPMWPQHF. CDR3 in DNA: TGTGCCAGCAGTAATGGGGGACCTATGTGGCCCCAGCATTTT.

The chain combines TRBV20-1 with TRBJ1-1; TRBD1 agrees at 8 bases. The V and J ends lost 2 bases and 0 bases, in that order; junction bases with no gene match: 14. The CDR3 extends over 18 amino acids. The germline V gene has CDR1 DFQATT and CDR2 SNEGSKA (reference sequence). This CDR3 is CSARLPWGTGVMNTEAFF. CDR3 DNA sequence: TGCAGTGCTAGACTTCCCTGGGGGACAGGCGTCATGAACACTGAAGCTTTCTTT.

Concerning this clonotype itself: A read error is likely, as this CDR3 ends without the conserved phenylalanine or tryptophan. The DNA is omitted, as the CDR3 cannot be located on it reliably, and the CDR3 follows TCRdb's listing. The chain is built from TRBV7-6 and TRBJ2-5; the DNA was not compared with TRBD1, the D call given in the table. The CDR3 is 15 residues long, counting both termini. Germline assignment: CDR1 SGHVS and CDR2 FNYEAQ. The chain's CDR3 is CASSPGGGRQETPYC.

The genes are TRBV27 and TRBJ2-1, with TRBD2 identical over 10 bases. Trimming cost V 5 bases and J 1 base; bases outside gene matches: 5. The germline V gene encodes CDR1 MNHEY and CDR2 SMNVEV (reference sequence). The CDR3 has 16 amino acids. The CDR3 region has the DNA TGTGCCAGCAGTCCACTAGCGGGACGTTCCTACAATGAGCAGTTCTTC. Amino acids: CASSPLAGRSYNEQFF.

Points on this clonotype: A read error may explain this, as a much larger clone is one base away. CDR3 in DNA: TGCGCCAGCAGCTTCCGAGACACCGGGGGTCCGTCCCAGCATTTT. Translation gives CASSFRDTGGPSQHF. The rearrangement links TRBV4-1 to TRBJ1-5; tentative D call: TRBD1 (5 bases). There are 15 residues in the CDR3. Germline assignment: CDR1 MGHRA and CDR2 YSYEKL. Between the trimmed V and J ends, which lost 5 bases and 11 bases, there was a span of 22 bases.

This chain uses TRBV7-6 with TRBJ2-2; TRBD2 might be the D (5 bases). The CDR3 is 14 residues long. CDR1 is SGHVS and CDR2 is FNYEAQ in the germline V gene. Trimming stripped 1 base from V and 7 bases from J, with 10 bases between. In DNA, the CDR3 is TGTGCCAGCAGCTTAGGAGGGCAAGACGGGGAGCTGTTTTTT. Its translation is CASSLGGQDGELFF.

V gene TRBV18 combines with J gene TRBJ2-7; a weak D match, TRBD1 (6 bases). CDR1 and CDR2 (germline): KGHSH, LQKENI. This CDR3 is built from 12 residues. The V end lost 2 bases, the J end lost 4 bases, and 6 bases lay between the germline ends. Here the CDR3 DNA reads TGTGCCAGCTCACCAGGACAGTACGAGCAGTACTTC. It yields the protein CASSPGQYEQYF.

The V gene is TRBV5-4, the J gene TRBJ2-1; 13 bases line up with TRBD2. This CDR3 spans 15 amino acids. V shed 5 bases, J shed 6 bases, and the junction held 5 bases outside the gene matches. The germline gives CDR1 SGHNT, CDR2 YYREEE (reference sequence). The CDR3 nucleotides read TGTGCCAGCAGACTTACTAGCGGGAGGGCCAATGAGCAGTTCTTC. Translated: CASRLTSGRANEQFF.